Listed here are 29 T cell receptor beta chains from one sample, sequenced in a study of CD4+ T cells in melanoma. The data were produced by immunoSEQ multiplex PCR, yet TCRdb's version contains in-frame clones alone and is incomplete. The data contain about 140,000 clones, about 93% of them seen just once; the ten biggest clones take up less than 2%. Receptor source: a human donor with melanoma.

V is TRBV4-1 and J is TRBJ2-3, with a tentative D call TRBD2 (5 bases). Trimming left V 1 base short and J 2 bases short, with 16 bases between. The length of the CDR3 is 17 residues. CDR1 MGHRA and CDR2 YSYEKL come from the germline V gene. The CDR3 region is CASSQGMTRRVTDTQYF. The CDR3 DNA follows: TGCGCCAGCAGCCAAGGAATGACCCGGCGGGTCACAGATACGCAGTATTTT.

The rearrangement uses TRBV2 and TRBJ2-7, with 15 bases fitting TRBD2. This CDR3 has 17 residues. Germline V gene sequence: CDR1 SNHLY, CDR2 FYNNEI. The ends lost 6 bases at V and 0 bases at J; junction bases unmatched: 6. The CDR3 region has the DNA TGTGCCAGCAGGCATGCGGGACTAGCGGGGGGCTCCTACGAGCAGTACTTC. This gives the protein CASRHAGLAGGSYEQYF.

The V and J genes are TRBV5-6 and TRBJ2-3; 8 bases match TRBD2. This CDR3 is 16 amino acids long. The V segment lost 7 bases and the J segment 2 bases; nucleotides outside the gene matches: 12. The germline V gene encodes CDR1 SGHDT and CDR2 YYEEEE. The DNA of the CDR3 is TGTGCCAGCGCAGACACGAGGCGGGGGGTCACAGATACGCAGTATTTT. Its translation is CASADTRRGVTDTQYF.

The rearrangement links TRBV5-1 to TRBJ1-1; D may be TRBD1 (6 bases). Germline CDR1 SGHRS, CDR2 YFSETQ. Trimming stripped 1 base from V and 4 bases from J, with 11 bases between. The CDR3 runs to 14 residues. DNA for the CDR3: TGCGCCAGCAGCTTGTCCACAGGGCGCACTGAAGCTTTCTTT. It translates to CASSLSTGRTEAFF.

This clone was seen a handful of times. The chain links TRBV5-1 to TRBJ2-5, with D possibly TRBD2 on 6 matching bases. The germline V gene encodes CDR1 SGHRS and CDR2 YFSETQ. CDR3 length: 14 residues. Trimming removed 0 bases at V and 6 bases at J, with 12 bases between. For the CDR3, the DNA is TGCGCCAGCAGCTTGGAATTGGGGGGAAAGACCCAGTACTTC. Translated, it gives CASSLELGGKTQYF.

CDR3 loop: CASSLTPLTYEQYF. The CDR3 DNA reads as TGTGCCAGCAGCTTAACCCCATTGACCTACGAGCAGTACTTC. The chain couples TRBV7-9 to TRBJ2-7; D not certain. Trimming pared 2 bases from V and 2 bases from J, leaving 10 bases between. CDR3 length: 14 amino acids. CDR1 and CDR2 (germline): SEHNR, FQNEAQ (reference sequence).

The chain joins TRBV7-2 to TRBJ2-5, with D unresolved. The CDR3 consists of 12 residues. Germline assignment: CDR1 SGHTA and CDR2 FQGNSA. V was shortened by 3 bases and J by 4 bases, with 6 bases between the two germline ends. The CDR3 sequence is CASSFYRETQYF. The DNA of the CDR3 is TGTGCCAGCAGCTTTTACCGAGAGACCCAGTACTTC.

This chain connects TRBV28 to TRBJ2-5; 8 bases match TRBD1. Germline trimming cut 4 bases from V and 2 bases from J; bases unmatched to any gene: 6. Germline loops: CDR1 MDHEN, CDR2 SYDVKM. The CDR3 is 15 residues long. DNA of the CDR3: TGTGCCAGCAGTTCAGGGGGCGCGGTACAAGAGACCCAGTACTTC. Its translation: CASSSGGAVQETQYF.

The CDR3 reads CASSRSRVEQYF. The CDR3 bases are TGTGCCAGCAGCAGATCCAGGGTGGAGCAGTACTTC. The chain has TRBV21-1 and TRBJ2-7; the table's D call, TRBD1, was not checked against the DNA. TRBV21-1 is designated a pseudogene. The CDR3 covers 12 residues.

The chain links TRBV19 to TRBJ2-5; D gene uncertain. V was clipped by 5 bases and J by 3 bases, with 13 bases between them. Germline assignment: CDR1 LNHDA and CDR2 SQIVND (reference sequence). This CDR3 region has 14 residues. The DNA for the CDR3 is TGTGCCAGTAGTTTCCGACGGAGTGAAGAGACCCAGTACTTC. Translating gives CASSFRRSEETQYF.

This rearrangement joins TRBV9 to TRBJ2-5; 11 nucleotides line up with TRBD2. The CDR3 is made up of 15 amino acids. J lost 1 base, V lost 4 bases, and 3 bases had no gene match. CDR1 and CDR2 from the germline V gene are SGDLS and YYNGEE. Here the CDR3 reads CASSPTSGVQETQYF. CDR3 DNA sequence: TGTGCCAGCAGCCCGACTAGCGGGGTCCAAGAGACCCAGTACTTC.

The V gene is TRBV7-8, the J gene TRBJ1-2; TRBD1 is a possible D gene (5 bases). Looked up from germline, CDR1 is SGHVS and CDR2 is FQNEAQ. V dropped 8 bases and J dropped 8 bases, with 18 bases sitting between them. The CDR3 has 13 amino acids. Here the CDR3 reads CASAAGHTSGYTF. DNA of the CDR3: TGTGCCAGCGCGGCAGGGCACACTTCGGGCTACACCTTC.

V gene TRBV2 combines with J gene TRBJ1-1; a possible D gene is TRBD1 (5 bases). The length of the CDR3 is 13 residues. Germline values: CDR1 SNHLY, CDR2 FYNNEI. The V end was cut by 9 bases, the J end by 0 bases, with 11 bases between. The CDR3 bases are TGTGCCAGTCGGGGCAACATGAACACTGAAGCTTTCTTT. It is translated as CASRGNMNTEAFF.

The chain employs TRBV28 and TRBJ1-1; D gene ambiguous. Germline V gives CDR1 MDHEN, CDR2 SYDVKM. There are 11 residues in the CDR3. The ends were cut back, 8 bases at V and 4 bases at J, with 8 bases in the middle. The CDR3 loop is CASEGGTEAFF. CDR3 nucleotides: TGTGCCAGCGAAGGTGGCACTGAAGCTTTCTTT.

V gene TRBV6-1 combines with J gene TRBJ1-5; no definite D call. Trimming cost V 6 bases and J 2 bases, with 11 bases left between them. The CDR3 is 14 amino acids. CDR1 MNHNS and CDR2 SASEGT come from the germline V gene. CDR3 sequence (DNA): TGTGCCAGCAGGGGAAGAGAGGGCAATCAGCCCCAGCATTTT. Translated, it gives CASRGREGNQPQHF.

The chain uses TRBV11-2 and TRBJ2-2; D perhaps matches TRBD1 (6 bases). Germline V gene sequence: CDR1 SGHAT, CDR2 FQNNGV. The CDR3 length is 17 residues. V was clipped by 1 base and J by 0 bases, with 12 bases between them. The CDR3 DNA reads as TGTGCCAGCAGCTTAGGAGGGGGTACGGCGAACACCGGGGAGCTGTTTTTT. Protein sequence: CASSLGGGTANTGELFF.

The DNA for the CDR3 is TGTGCCAGCAGCTTGACCGGATATGGCTACACCTTC. Amino acid sequence: CASSLTGYGYTF. The chain has TRBV5-4 and TRBJ1-2; unclear D gene. Trimming cost V 1 base and J 5 bases, with 6 bases left between them. In germline, CDR1 is SGHNT, CDR2 YYREEE (reference sequence). The CDR3 is 12 amino acids.

The chain links TRBV19 to TRBJ1-1; D is unresolved. V lost 6 bases and J 0 bases, leaving 11 bases between the germline ends. The CDR3 runs to 14 residues. The germline V gene has CDR1 LNHDA and CDR2 SQIVND (reference sequence). In DNA, the CDR3 is TGTGCCAGTAGGGATTGGGGTCTGAACACTGAAGCTTTCTTT. Residues: CASRDWGLNTEAFF. The full variable domain, with the rest looked up from reference TRBV19 and TRBJ1-1, is DGGITQSPKYLFRKEGQNVTLSCEQNLNHDAMYWYRQDPGQGLRLIYYSQIVNDFQKGDIAEGYSVSREKKESFPLTVTSAQKNPTAFYLCASRDWGLNTEAFFGQGTRLTVV.

DNA of the CDR3: TGTGCCAGCAACCCCGTGGGACCACAGGGAGCGGTGCAGTACTTC. Protein: CASNPVGPQGAVQYF. V is TRBV7-2 and J is TRBJ2-7; tentatively, D is TRBD1 (6 bases). CDR1 is SGHTA and CDR2 is FQGNSA in the germline V gene. The CDR3 is 15 amino acids. Trimming took off 7 bases at V and 9 bases at J, with 25 bases between the two ends.

This rearrangement joins TRBV6-6 to TRBJ2-7; TRBD1 might be the D (6 bases). In germline, CDR1 is MNHNY, CDR2 SVGAGI (reference sequence). Trimming took off 6 bases at V and 3 bases at J, with 15 bases between the two ends. The CDR3 has 14 amino acids. The CDR3 protein is CASRETGLGYEQYF. The CDR3, as DNA: TGTGCCAGCAGAGAAACAGGGCTAGGCTACGAGCAGTACTTC.

The V call is TRBV5-1, the J call TRBJ2-1, with TRBD2 identical over 11 bases. Looked up from germline, CDR1 is SGHRS and CDR2 is YFSETQ. CDR3 length equals 14 residues. Germline trimming cut 6 bases from V and 6 bases from J; bases unmatched to any gene: 5. The CDR3 nucleotides read TGCGCCAGCACCCTAGCGGGGGGTTCCAATGAGCAGTTCTTC. This sequence encodes CASTLAGGSNEQFF.

The chain combines TRBV18 with TRBJ1-5; maybe TRBD1 (6 bases). This CDR3 spans 15 amino acids. CDR1 and CDR2 from the germline V gene are KGHSH and LQKENI. Deletions cut 0 bases from V and 7 bases from J, with 13 bases between. In DNA, the CDR3 is TGTGCCAGCTCACCACCGGGGGGCGCCTCACAGCCCCAGCATTTT. Translated, it gives CASSPPGGASQPQHF. Based on the CDR3 plus reference TRBV18 and TRBJ1-5, the full variable domain is NAGVMQNPRHLVRRRGQEARLRCSPMKGHSHVYWYRQLPEEGLKFMVYLQKENIIDESGMPKERFSAEFPKEGPSILRIQQVVRGDSAAYFCASSPPGGASQPQHFGDGTRLSIL.

V is TRBV15 and J is TRBJ2-3; tentatively, D is TRBD1 or TRBD2 (6 bases each). CDR1 and CDR2 from the germline V gene are LNHNV and YYDKDF (reference sequence). V gave up 8 bases and J gave up 4 bases, with 13 bases separating them. The CDR3 runs 13 residues. CDR3 DNA: TGTGCCACCCGAGGGGGGTGGGCAGATACGCAGTATTTT. Its translation is CATRGGWADTQYF. Using reference TRBV15 and TRBJ2-3 for the parts outside the CDR3, the full variable domain is DAMVIQNPRYQVTQFGKPVTLSCSQTLNHNVMYWYQQKSSQAPKLLFHYYDKDFNNEADTPDNFQSRRPNTSFCFLDIRSPGLGDTAMYLCATRGGWADTQYFGPGTRLTVL.

The V call is TRBV20-1, the J call TRBJ1-5, with a possible D match to TRBD1 (6 bases). V was pared by 1 base and J by 12 bases, with 10 bases between. The germline V gene has CDR1 DFQATT and CDR2 SNEGSKA (reference sequence). The CDR3 contains 11 residues. The CDR3 coding sequence is TGCAGTGCTAGAGCAGGGGAGCGCCAGCATTTT. Amino acids: CSARAGERQHF.

The J gene is TRBJ1-2, the V gene TRBV4-1; 9 positions agree with TRBD1. CDR3 length: 14 residues. V lost 3 bases, J lost 4 bases, and 3 bases stayed unmatched. The germline V gene encodes CDR1 MGHRA and CDR2 YSYEKL. CDR3 coding DNA: TGCGCCAGCAGCCACGCGGACAGGGGCTATGGCTACACCTTC. This translates into CASSHADRGYGYTF.

The chain uses TRBV5-1 and TRBJ2-7, with 8 bases aligning to TRBD1. With 1 base clipped from V and 5 bases from J, the junction kept 8 bases outside the gene matches. Germline CDR1 SGHRS, CDR2 YFSETQ. This CDR3 spans 15 amino acids. In DNA form, the CDR3 reads TGCGCCAGCAGCTTGATCTGGACAGGGAGCAACGAGCAGTACTTC. It specifies CASSLIWTGSNEQYF.

The V call is TRBV6-5, the J call TRBJ1-1; tentative D call: TRBD1 (5 bases). Trimming cost V 4 bases and J 5 bases, with 14 bases left between them. The V gene's germline CDR1 is MNHEY and CDR2 SVGAGI. The CDR3 contains 14 residues. The CDR3, as DNA: TGTGCCAGCAGTTCCGGTAACGGGGGGACTGAAGCTTTCTTT. It encodes CASSSGNGGTEAFF.

The chain has TRBV18 and TRBJ1-6; D not certain. Germline assignment: CDR1 KGHSH and CDR2 LQKENI. The CDR3 contains 14 residues. The V and J ends lost 5 bases and 8 bases respectively, with 13 bases between them. DNA for the CDR3: TGTGCCAGCTCAGGACTCGAAGTAGATTCACCCCTCCACTTT. This gives the protein CASSGLEVDSPLHF.

This rearrangement joins TRBV28 to TRBJ1-5, with D perhaps matching TRBD1 (5 bases). V was clipped by 5 bases and J by 7 bases, with 15 bases between them. This CDR3 is 14 amino acids long. Per the germline V gene, CDR1 is MDHEN and CDR2 is SYDVKM. CDR3 in DNA: TGTGCCAGCAGTCCCGGGTCAGGGCACCAGCCCCAGCATTTT. Translation: CASSPGSGHQPQHF.